This is a list of T cell receptor beta chains from one sample in a study of Graves' ophthalmopathy and Graves' hyperthyroidism. One entry per CDR3 protein, called by TCRdb with MiXCR from the multiplex PCR reads. The data show around 340,000 distinct CDR3 sequences, with roughly 15% seen just once and 10% to 15% held by the top ten. What was sequenced was peripheral blood. These receptors originate from an adult man with Graves' ophthalmopathy. Each CDR3 is given with its conserved first and last residue. A D gene is named only where the DNA matches it firmly. Some rows mark clone size as missing; the rest say once, few, many or name a class of expanded clone.

.	16	TRBV30	TRBD2	TRBJ2-2	TGTGCCTGGAGTTTCCGACTAGCGGGTTTCACCGGGGAGCTGTTTTTT	CAWSFRLAGFTGELFF
many	15	TRBV7-9	.	TRBJ2-5	TGTGCCAGCAGCTCCGGCTTAGGTAGCGCAGAGACCCAGTACTTC	CASSSGLGSAETQYF
many	16	TRBV28	.	TRBJ1-3	TGTGCCAGCAGTTCCTCCCGGGACCACTCTGGAAACACCATATATTTT	CASSSSRDHSGNTIYF
.	13	TRBV28	.	TRBJ1-1	TGTGCCAGCAGTTTAATGGGGTTAGGTGAAGCTTTCTTT	CASSLMGLGEAFF
.	14	TRBV30	.	TRBJ1-1	TGTGCCTGGAGCAAACAGAGCTACTACACTGAAGCTTTCTTT	CAWSKQSYYTEAFF
many	15	TRBV11-1	.	TRBJ2-2	TGTGCCAGCAGCATCCGGGACATGTACACCGGGGAGCTGTTTTTT	CASSIRDMYTGELFF
many	13	TRBV6-1	TRBD2	TRBJ2-7	TGTGCCAGCTGCCGGGACTACCTCTACGAGCAGTACTTC	CASCRDYLYEQYF
many	15	TRBV6-5	TRBD2	TRBJ2-2	TGTGCCAGCAGGTTACTAGCGTCGAACACCGGGGAGCTGTTTTTT	CASRLLASNTGELFF
many	15	TRBV6-2/TRBV6-3	TRBD2	TRBJ2-5	TGTGCCAGCAGTTACAGGCGGGGGGGCCAAGAGACCCAGTACTTC	CASSYRRGGQETQYF
many	16	TRBV7-9	.	TRBJ2-5	TGTGCCAGCAGCTTTTTATCCGGGGGTCTAGGAGAGACCCAGTACTTC	CASSFLSGGLGETQYF
many	13	TRBV30	.	TRBJ1-6	TGTGCCTGGATGACAGTAGGCGGTTCACCCCTCCACTTT	CAWMTVGGSPLHF
few	17	TRBV3-1	.	TRBJ1-6	TGTGCCAGCAGCCAATTATTGGAGGGGATTAGCGATTCACCCCTCCACTTT	CASSQLLEGISDSPLHF
many	17	TRBV7-2	.	TRBJ1-3	TGTGCCAGCAGCTCCAGCGCGGGGGGAAAAACCGGAAACACCATATATTTT	CASSSSAGGKTGNTIYF
.	16	TRBV30	TRBD2	TRBJ2-6	TGTGCCTGGAGTAAAGCGGGAGTCTCTGGGGCCAACGTCCTGACTTTC	CAWSKAGVSGANVLTF
.	16	TRBV19	.	TRBJ2-7	TGTGCCAGTAGTATAGGGTCTCGGCAGGCGATTGGCGAGCAGTACTTC	CASSIGSRQAIGEQYF
many	13	TRBV30	.	TRBJ1-1	TGTGCCTGGAGTTTTTCGGGGAACACTGAAGCTTTCTTT	CAWSFSGNTEAFF
many	15	TRBV28	TRBD1	TRBJ2-5	TGTGCCAGCAGTTCACGGACAGGGCGCTCTGCTACCCAGTACTTC	CASSSRTGRSATQYF
many	11	TRBV29-1	.	TRBJ2-7	TGCAGCGTTGTTCGGGGCTACGAGCAGTACTTC	CSVVRGYEQYF
many	15	TRBV6-5	.	TRBJ1-2	TGTGCCAGCAGCTCGTCCGGAGGGGGAACCTATGGCTACACCTTC	CASSSSGGGTYGYTF
many	13	TRBV7-3	.	TRBJ1-2	TGTGCCAGCAGCTTAAAGGCCTCCTATGGCTACACCTTC	CASSLKASYGYTF
many	14	TRBV9	.	TRBJ1-1	TGTGCCAGCAGCGCAATGGGACAGAACACTGAAGCTTTCTTT	CASSAMGQNTEAFF
many	13	TRBV7-2	.	TRBJ2-5	TGTGCCAGCAGCCGTCAGGAATGGGAGACCCAGTACTTC	CASSRQEWETQYF